The 32 T cell receptor beta chains presented below share a single source sample, sequenced in a study of radiation and T cells in renal cell carcinoma. TCRdb's copy holds only in-frame clones and misses some; the assay was immunoSEQ multiplex PCR. The sample has approximately 150,000 clones, 65% to 90% seen once; the top ten hold about 17%. As for time point: blood 4 weeks post-SBRT, at nephrectomy. Treatment here: 15 Gy SBRT to primary tumor, nephrectomy 4 weeks later. The sequencing used blood, collected from a patient whose treatment included radiotherapy and nephrectomy. All receptors come from a woman aged 50 to 60 with renal cell carcinoma.

This chain uses TRBV9 with TRBJ1-2, with a weak D call TRBD1 (5 bases). This CDR3 region has 14 residues. CDR1 and CDR2 (germline): SGDLS, YYNGEE. Deletions cut 0 bases from V and 2 bases from J, with 8 bases between. CDR3 loop: CASSVDDSNYGYTF. The DNA for the CDR3 is TGTGCCAGCAGCGTAGACGACAGCAACTATGGCTACACCTTC. The complete variable domain, with remaining parts taken from reference TRBV9 and TRBJ1-2, reads DSGVTQTPKHLITATGQRVTLRCSPRSGDLSVYWYQQSLDQGLQFLIQYYNGEERAKGNILERFSAQQFPDLHSELNLSSLELGDSALYFCASSVDDSNYGYTFGSGTRLTVV.

The chain has TRBV9 and TRBJ1-3; no reliable D call. CDR1 is SGDLS, CDR2 YYNGEE, per germline. This CDR3 has 14 amino acids. The ends were cut back, 0 bases at V and 8 bases at J, with 12 bases in the middle. CDR3 amino acids: CASSVAPALDTIYF. The CDR3 DNA sequence: TGTGCCAGCAGCGTAGCCCCAGCCCTTGACACCATATATTTT.

The genes are TRBV9 and TRBJ2-7; TRBD2 matches at 8 bases. CDR1 is SGDLS and CDR2 is YYNGEE in the germline V gene. J was trimmed by 2 bases and V by 0 bases; bases with no gene match: 7. The CDR3 spans 16 residues. The CDR3 coding sequence is TGTGCCAGCAGCGTAGGAGGTCCAGCGGGAGCCTACGAGCAGTACTTC. This gives the protein CASSVGGPAGAYEQYF.

The chain joins TRBV5-1 to TRBJ1-6, with D unclear. The CDR3 runs 18 residues. Trimming pared 1 base from V and 0 bases from J, leaving 14 bases between. Germline V gene sequence: CDR1 SGHRS, CDR2 YFSETQ. In DNA form, the CDR3 reads TGCGCCAGCAGCTTGACTTTCGAGGTCAGCTCCTATAATTCACCCCTCCACTTT. This translates into CASSLTFEVSSYNSPLHF. The full variable domain, with the rest looked up from reference TRBV5-1 and TRBJ1-6, is KAGVTQTPRYLIKTRGQQVTLSCSPISGHRSVSWYQQTPGQGLQFLFEYFSETQRNKGNFPGRFSGRQFSNSRSEMNVSTLELGDSALYLCASSLTFEVSSYNSPLHFGNGTRLTVT.

The chain uses TRBV6-5 and TRBJ1-1; D might be TRBD1 (6 bases). V was trimmed by 7 bases and J by 4 bases, leaving 13 bases between them. The CDR3 covers 13 residues. Germline values: CDR1 MNHEY, CDR2 SVGAGI. The CDR3 DNA is TGTGCCAGCACCAGGGGAGGGGCCACTGAAGCTTTCTTT. This sequence encodes CASTRGGATEAFF.

The table lists this clone with a count of one. The chain recombines TRBV11-2 with TRBJ1-4; D gene uncertain. Looked up from germline, CDR1 is SGHAT and CDR2 is FQNNGV. This CDR3 has 13 amino acids. V dropped 0 bases and J dropped 5 bases, with 4 bases sitting between them. DNA of the CDR3: TGTGCCAGCAGCTTAGATTCAAATGAAAAACTGTTTTTT. It translates to CASSLDSNEKLFF.

The rearrangement links TRBV4-1 to TRBJ1-4; D may be TRBD1 (5 bases). CDR1 and CDR2 from the germline V gene are MGHRA and YSYEKL. The CDR3 contains 15 residues. V was trimmed by 0 bases and J by 4 bases, leaving 9 bases between them. CDR3 nucleotides: TGCGCCAGCAGCCAAGATTCCGGGGGTAATGAAAAACTGTTTTTT. Its translation is CASSQDSGGNEKLFF.

In its sample, this clone was seen a few times. The V call is TRBV7-3, the J call TRBJ1-1, with D perhaps TRBD1 (6 bases). The CDR3 is 13 residues long. V was shortened by 0 bases and J by 4 bases, with 6 bases between the two germline ends. Per the germline V gene, CDR1 is SGHTA and CDR2 is FQGTGA. The CDR3 region has the DNA TGTGCCAGCAGCTTAACAGGGGGCACTGAAGCTTTCTTT. This encodes CASSLTGGTEAFF.

This rearrangement joins TRBV19 to TRBJ1-2, with TRBD1 matching over 8 bases. The junction had 5 bases not matched to a gene; V was cut back by 8 bases and J by 3 bases. The V gene's germline CDR1 is LNHDA and CDR2 SQIVND (reference sequence). The CDR3 extends over 13 amino acids. DNA for the CDR3: TGTGCCAGTCAGGGGGCGGCTGACTATGGCTACACCTTC. This translates into CASQGAADYGYTF. Based on the CDR3 plus reference TRBV19 and TRBJ1-2, the full variable domain is DGGITQSPKYLFRKEGQNVTLSCEQNLNHDAMYWYRQDPGQGLRLIYYSQIVNDFQKGDIAEGYSVSREKKESFPLTVTSAQKNPTAFYLCASQGAADYGYTFGSGTRLTVV.

For the CDR3, the DNA is TGCAGCGTTGAATCCCCGGCACAAGAGACCCAGTACTTC. This sequence encodes CSVESPAQETQYF. V is TRBV29-1 and J is TRBJ2-5; D unresolved. The V gene's germline CDR1 is SQVTM and CDR2 ANQGSEA. The CDR3 consists of 13 residues. V lost 2 bases and J 2 bases, leaving 9 bases between the germline ends. The variable domain in full, with the rest retrieved from reference TRBV29-1 and TRBJ2-5, is SAVISQKPSRDICQRGTSLTIQCQVDSQVTMMFWYRQQPGQSLTLIATANQGSEATYESGFVIDKFPISRPNLTFSTLTVSNMSPEDSSIYLCSVESPAQETQYFGPGTRLLVL.

The chain employs TRBV4-1 and TRBJ2-1, with TRBD1 matching over 9 bases. The CDR3 extends over 13 amino acids. Germline-derived CDR1 and CDR2 are MGHRA and YSYEKL. Trimming cost V 0 bases and J 12 bases; bases outside gene matches: 3. The CDR3: CASSQDPGQGQFF. The DNA for the CDR3 is TGCGCCAGCAGCCAAGATCCGGGACAGGGGCAGTTCTTC.

The CDR3 DNA is TGTGCCAGCAGCGTAGTACAGGGGATCGAAGCTTTCTTT. Its protein product is CASSVVQGIEAFF. The chain joins TRBV9 to TRBJ1-1; 7 bases agree with TRBD1. With V trimmed by 0 bases and J by 8 bases, 4 bases remained unmatched. The CDR3 sequence is 13 residues long. Germline lookup yields CDR1 SGDLS and CDR2 YYNGEE.

The chain has TRBV7-2 and TRBJ2-1; TRBD2 aligns across 8 bases. Germline-derived CDR1 and CDR2 are SGHTA and FQGNSA. The CDR3 has 14 residues. V was pared by 4 bases and J by 6 bases, with 5 bases of the junction left unmatched. In DNA form, the CDR3 reads TGTGCCAGCAGCTCGAGCGGGAGTGGCAATGAGCAGTTCTTC. It yields the protein CASSSSGSGNEQFF.

This clone occurred once. The rearrangement uses TRBV27 and TRBJ2-3, with D tentatively TRBD1 (5 bases). Per the germline V gene, CDR1 is MNHEY and CDR2 is SMNVEV (reference sequence). The length of the CDR3 is 17 residues. V lost 2 bases and J 0 bases, leaving 15 bases between the germline ends. The CDR3 DNA is TGTGCCAGCAGTTTACTAAGACAGTTCTCTAGCACAGATACGCAGTATTTT. Translating gives CASSLLRQFSSTDTQYF.

This clone was observed a handful of times. One junction end disagrees with the germline gene, perhaps due to a read error. The chain couples TRBV6-1 to TRBJ1-4; no definite D call. The CDR3 is made up of 12 amino acids. Germline V gene lookup returns CDR1 MNHNS and CDR2 SASEGT. The CDR3 DNA is TGCGCCACGGGCCCTGTTAGTGAAAAACTGTTTTTT. This translates into CATGPVSEKLFF.

The chain uses TRBV7-3 and TRBJ2-1, with 9 bases matching TRBD2. After removal of 6 bases from V and 0 bases from J, the junction contained 6 bases not matched to a gene. Germline V lookup: CDR1 SGHTA, CDR2 FQGTGA. This CDR3 is 16 amino acids long. The DNA of the CDR3 is TGTGCCAGCAGGCCCGCAGCGGGGGGCTCCTACAATGAGCAGTTCTTC. Residues: CASRPAAGGSYNEQFF. Drawing the rest from reference TRBV7-3 and TRBJ2-1, the complete variable domain is GAGVSQTPSNKVTEKGKYVELRCDPISGHTALYWYRQSLGQGPEFLIYFQGTGAADDSGLPNDRFFAVRPEGSVSTLKIQRTERGDSAVYLCASRPAAGGSYNEQFFGPGTRLTVL.

V gene TRBV7-6 combines with J gene TRBJ2-7, with D hard to call. V was trimmed by 0 bases and J by 4 bases, leaving 19 bases between them. The CDR3 has 17 residues. Germline V gives CDR1 SGHVS, CDR2 FNYEAQ. CDR3 loop: CASSLAPWTVRNYEQYF. The CDR3 DNA follows: TGTGCCAGCAGCTTAGCACCATGGACGGTCAGAAATTACGAGCAGTACTTC.

The chain is built from TRBV7-8 and TRBJ2-2, with D possibly being TRBD1 or TRBD2 (6 bases each). The CDR3 has 16 amino acids. Trimming took 5 bases from V and 4 from J, leaving 17 bases between them. CDR1 SGHVS and CDR2 FQNEAQ come from the germline V gene. CDR3 DNA: TGTGCCAGCAGCCCCCGGGGGCCAAGGGTCACCGGGGAGCTGTTTTTT. Translated, it gives CASSPRGPRVTGELFF.

The chain uses TRBV20-1 and TRBJ2-7, with D unclear. Germline V gene data show CDR1 as DFQATT and CDR2 as SNEGSKA (reference sequence). The CDR3 runs 11 residues. Trimming cost V 5 bases and J 1 base, with 6 bases left between them. In DNA form, the CDR3 reads TGCAGTGCTGTCGGTTCCTACGAGCAGTACTTC. Its protein is CSAVGSYEQYF.

The CDR3 DNA reads TGCGCCAGCAGCCACGATTATGGGTTTAATGAAAAACTGTTTTTT. Its protein is CASSHDYGFNEKLFF. This chain connects TRBV4-3 to TRBJ1-4; D is uncertain. The CDR3 runs to 15 residues. Germline V gene sequence: CDR1 LGHNA, CDR2 YSLEER. V was cut by 3 bases and J by 4 bases, with 12 bases left in between.

The chain uses TRBV19 and TRBJ2-1; TRBD2 agrees at 7 bases. With V trimmed by 4 bases and J by 8 bases, 8 bases remained unmatched. In germline, CDR1 is LNHDA, CDR2 SQIVND (reference sequence). This CDR3 has 14 residues. The CDR3 nucleotides are TGTGCCAGTAGTACACAAAGACTAGCCGATGAGCAGTTCTTC. It specifies CASSTQRLADEQFF. The variable domain in full, completed from reference TRBV19 and TRBJ2-1, reads DGGITQSPKYLFRKEGQNVTLSCEQNLNHDAMYWYRQDPGQGLRLIYYSQIVNDFQKGDIAEGYSVSREKKESFPLTVTSAQKNPTAFYLCASSTQRLADEQFFGPGTRLTVL.

The gene calls are TRBV27 and TRBJ2-3; 7 bases line up with TRBD2. The CDR3 is made up of 14 amino acids. Trimming removed 5 bases from V and 10 bases from J; junction bases left unmatched: 12. CDR1 MNHEY and CDR2 SMNVEV come from the germline V gene (reference sequence). CDR3 amino acids: CASSPRVSGDSQYF. CDR3 nucleotides: TGTGCCAGCAGTCCAAGGGTCAGCGGGGATTCGCAGTATTTT.

The V and J genes are TRBV7-7 and TRBJ2-5; TRBD1 might be the D (5 bases). CDR1 and CDR2 from the germline V gene are SSHAT and FNYEAQ (reference sequence). The CDR3 runs 11 residues. V shed 4 bases and J shed 8 bases, with 8 bases lying between them. The CDR3 region is CASSSQGTQYF. The CDR3 DNA sequence: TGTGCCAGCAGCTCCCAGGGTACCCAGTACTTC. The variable domain in full, completed from reference TRBV7-7 and TRBJ2-5, reads GAGVSQSPRYKVTKRGQDVTLRCDPISSHATLYWYQQALGQGPEFLTYFNYEAQPDKSGLPSDRFSAERPEGSISTLTIQRTEQRDSAMYRCASSSQGTQYFGPGTRLLVL.

The V gene is TRBV7-2, the J gene TRBJ1-1; TRBD1 might be the D (6 bases). The V gene lost 5 bases and the J gene lost 3 bases, with 22 bases spanning the gap. Germline V gene lookup returns CDR1 SGHTA and CDR2 FQGNSA. The CDR3 totals 17 residues. CDR3 amino acids: CASSPWDTPKRYTEAFF. DNA for the CDR3: TGTGCCAGCAGCCCCTGGGACACCCCAAAGAGGTACACTGAAGCTTTCTTT.

The chain uses TRBV7-2 and TRBJ2-5; D is unresolved. Germline CDR1 and CDR2: SGHTA and FQGNSA. With 5 bases removed from V and 2 bases from J, the gap between germline ends came to 9 bases. The CDR3 runs 13 residues. CDR3 loop: CASSPDEQETQYF. The CDR3 nucleotides read TGTGCCAGCAGCCCCGACGAGCAAGAGACCCAGTACTTC. Drawing the rest from reference TRBV7-2 and TRBJ2-5, the complete variable domain is GAGVSQSPSNKVTEKGKDVELRCDPISGHTALYWYRQSLGQGLEFLIYFQGNSAPDKSGLPSDRFSAERTGGSVSTLTIQRTQQEDSAVYLCASSPDEQETQYFGPGTRLLVL.

This chain connects TRBV10-1 to TRBJ2-7, with 9 bases identical to TRBD1. The CDR3 is made up of 14 amino acids. CDR1 is WNHNN and CDR2 is SYGVQD in the germline V gene (reference sequence). V lost 4 bases, J lost 3 bases, and 4 bases stayed unmatched. CDR3 region: CASSGRGQGYEQYF. The CDR3 DNA sequence: TGCGCCAGCAGTGGTAGGGGACAGGGCTACGAGCAGTACTTC.

The chain has TRBV9 and TRBJ1-1; 8 bases agree with TRBD1. Germline CDR1 and CDR2: SGDLS and YYNGEE. J was trimmed by 1 base and V by 4 bases; bases with no gene match: 6. The CDR3 totals 15 residues. CDR3 loop: CASSRSGQENTEAFF. The CDR3 DNA reads as TGTGCCAGCAGCCGCTCGGGACAGGAGAACACTGAAGCTTTCTTT.

This clone was found once. The rearrangement links TRBV9 to TRBJ1-4; D not certain. CDR3 size: 15 residues. Trimming stripped 4 bases from V and 3 bases from J, with 13 bases between. From germline, CDR1 is SGDLS and CDR2 YYNGEE. The CDR3 sequence: CASSSGLEANEKLFF. In DNA form, the CDR3 reads TGTGCCAGCAGCTCGGGCCTAGAGGCTAATGAAAAACTGTTTTTT.

V gene TRBV7-2 combines with J gene TRBJ2-3; possibly TRBD2 for D (6 bases). The CDR3 totals 13 residues. V was cut by 6 bases and J by 4 bases, with 11 bases left in between. Germline V gene lookup returns CDR1 SGHTA and CDR2 FQGNSA. CDR3 DNA sequence: TGTGCCAGCAGGCTGGGAGGCGCAGATACGCAGTATTTT. Amino acid sequence: CASRLGGADTQYF.

V usage is TRBV4-2 and J usage is TRBJ1-1; 7 nucleotides agree with TRBD1. The CDR3 totals 15 residues. Trimming cost V 4 bases and J 3 bases; bases outside gene matches: 8. Germline V gives CDR1 LGHNA, CDR2 YNFKEQ. The CDR3 DNA follows: TGTGCCAGCAGCCGGGGAGAGACAGGGTACACTGAAGCTTTCTTT. It encodes CASSRGETGYTEAFF.

The chain couples TRBV6-6 to TRBJ1-4; 9 bases agree with TRBD1. The trim removed 5 bases at V and 8 bases at J, leaving 6 bases unmatched. CDR1 and CDR2 (germline): MNHNY, SVGAGI (reference sequence). The CDR3 spans 14 residues. The CDR3 bases are TGTGCCAGCAGTCAGGACAGGGGCTGGGAAAAACTGTTTTTT. Residues: CASSQDRGWEKLFF.

This chain connects TRBV11-3 to TRBJ2-1; tentatively, D is TRBD1 (5 bases). The V and J ends lost 2 bases and 4 bases respectively, with 12 bases between them. The germline V gene has CDR1 SGHNT and CDR2 YENEEA. The CDR3 has 15 residues. CDR3 region: CASSLRQGPYNEQFF. For the CDR3, the DNA is TGTGCCAGCAGCTTACGGCAGGGCCCTTACAATGAGCAGTTCTTC.